The TCR beta chain under discussion was sequenced for a study of beta chain features in type 1 diabetes (dated by TCRdb to 2016 to 2019). About the study as a whole: Mean age, gender distribution, total cell number and subset yield did not differ between patients and healthy donors. Regulatory and stem cell-like memory subsets were isolated from only 8 patients and roughly eight healthy donors, whereas naive and central memory subsets came from all 28 donors. In the study, TCRB repertoires of sorted circulating CD4+ T cell subsets from recently diagnosed type 1 diabetes patients were compared with those of matched healthy donors. Across all samples, some 100,000,000 sorted cells were examined, and cell number per subset correlated strongly with RNA yield. What the research found in general, with its limitations: Fewer insertions and more nucleotide deletions at VDJ recombination sites were observed in patients with type 1 diabetes, implying thymic rearrangement abnormalities. PCR might favor shorter templates, but patient and control samples were amplified and corrected together, so any skew would affect both groups equally. Because cDNA rather than genomic DNA was sequenced, highly expressing activated cells could have been over-represented, although no difference in activation and CD3 levels was found between groups. In all four CD4+ subsets, TCRB CDR3 length was moderately but significantly shorter in type 1 diabetes patients. Only small numbers of individuals were included in the HLA sub-analyses, which left unresolved whether HLA type had any influence on TCRB rearrangement. Naive, central memory and regulatory TCRB repertoires appeared more similar among patients than among healthy donors.

All of the isolated RNA was reverse transcribed with the High Capacity cDNA Reverse Transcription Kit, so expressed TCRB transcripts were sequenced. Naive, central memory and regulatory T cell samples underwent deep immunoSEQ sequencing, averaging around 3.9 million total reads per sample. After sorted cells were lysed in RLT buffer, RNA was extracted with DNase-treated RNeasy Micro or Mini kits, with the choice depending on cell number. To prevent cross-contamination, each cell subset was processed individually, whereas patient and healthy donor samples were processed jointly. Using the immunoSEQ multiplex PCR, TCRB sequences were amplified from cDNA into 87-bp fragments spanning the CDR3 region. Sequencing of the amplicons was performed on the Illumina HiSeq platform. The study's own analysis went as follows. PCR bias was corrected computationally using synthetic template baselines, and reads within Hamming distance 2 were collapsed, with unmergeable singletons discarded. By aligning reads against IMGT, V, D and J genes, CDR3 length, and insertions or deletions at six rearrangement sites were assigned. Within each subset, clonotype counts were normalized to sorted cell number, and only after that were true diversity and Gini coefficients computed with the tcR R package. The overlap coefficient, calculated on TCRB nucleotide sequences, was used to measure repertoire sharing. As a proxy for the pre-selection repertoire, out-of-frame TCRB sequences from naive cells were analyzed. TCRdb mirrors the immuneACCESS table, restricted to in-frame sequences. Some clones are absent from its copies; in checked studies, under half trace to an unresolved V gene, and the reason for the others is unknown. V and J calls and clone size follow that table, whereas D and trimming were derived from the DNA. This sample comprises about 740,000 clones, roughly 12% of them detected only once. The top ten clonotypes cover approximately 0.021% of the sample.

A note on this clone: Its recognized antigen is unknown. The sample holds no much larger clone one base away, and base qualities are not on file.

Inclusive of the bounding cysteine and phenylalanine, the CDR3 is 12 residues long. Only the CDR3 DNA is retained, 36 bases long and in frame from the first base. The germline ends are 13 bases apart after V is trimmed by 5 bases and J by 10 bases. CDR1 SEHNR and CDR2 FQNEAQ were looked up in the germline V gene (reference sequence). A single peripheral blood draw of about 116 mL on average was collected from each donor into heparinised tubes. Naive, central memory, regulatory and stem cell-like memory CD4+ T cells were sorted on a BD FACSAria II using a panel including CD45RO, CCR7, CD25, CD127, CD95 and CD27. Every sorted population had a purity above 95%. PBMCs were separated immediately by Lymphoprep density gradient centrifugation and were stained directly, without being cultured. So that batch effects would be minimized, each experiment stained and sorted samples in pairs, pairing one healthy donor with one patient.

The chain joins TRBV7-9 to TRBJ2-3; the D gene assignment is perhaps TRBD1 or TRBD2, with each matching 5 bases. The sequencing sample was made of naive CD4+ T cells from blood. What this sample's cell subset or site label stands for: true naive CD4+ T cells. This clonotype originated in a man aged 18 to 29 with type 1 diabetes. The CDR3 is CASSASQGAQYF. In nucleotides, the sequence is TGTGCCAGCAGCGCCTCCCAGGGAGCGCAGTATTTT.